This paragraph reports one T cell receptor (beta chain). The CDR3 end lies 3 residues beyond the end of the read and is filled in from the germline J gene. These data come from a study of T cells in women clearing cervical HPV infection. The table came from immunoSEQ multiplex PCR; TCRdb's copy has only in-frame clones and leaves some out. The sample holds approximately 35,000 clones. CDR1 and CDR2 from the germline V gene are SGHKS and YYEKEE (reference sequence). The CDR3 sequence is 14 residues long. The chain uses TRBV5-5 and TRBJ2-3; D is unclear. This clonotype was sampled from a woman aged 18 to 75 with a cervical HPV16 infection that either progressed to CIN3+ or cleared (not recorded which). Sequenced: blood buffy coat. CDR3 DNA, as far as it was read: TGTGCCAGCAGCTTTGGAAGCGTATCGGAGACG. It codes for CASSFGSVSET. The entire CDR3 sequence reads CASSFGSVSETQYF.